This TCR beta chain was sequenced for a study of blood T cell repertoires in COVID-19. Study details: COVID-19 samples, acute and convalescent, were from the United States, Italy and Spain.

The CDR3 runs to 14 residues. V lost 3 bases to trimming and J lost 5 bases, with 11 bases between them. CDR1 is MGHDK, CDR2 SYGVNS, per germline. Produced via immunoSEQ multiplex PCR; TCRdb's table is partial and in-frame only. The table records 270,000 or so clones, about 85% of them present only once. The sequenced material came from peripheral blood. This chain joins TRBV25-1 and TRBJ2-1; D may be TRBD2 (6 bases). The sequence was obtained from a human donor in a cohort sampled during active COVID-19. CDR3 sequence reads: CASSDGIADNEQFF. CDR3 nucleotides: TGTGCCAGCAGTGACGGGATAGCGGACAATGAGCAGTTCTTC. The full variable domain, in which reference TRBV25-1 and TRBJ2-1 provide the parts outside the CDR3, is EADIYQTPRYLVIGTGKKITLECSQTMGHDKMYWYQQDPGMELHLIHYSYGVNSTEKGDLSSESTVSRIRTEHFPLTLESARPSHTSQYLCASSDGIADNEQFFGPGTRLTVL.